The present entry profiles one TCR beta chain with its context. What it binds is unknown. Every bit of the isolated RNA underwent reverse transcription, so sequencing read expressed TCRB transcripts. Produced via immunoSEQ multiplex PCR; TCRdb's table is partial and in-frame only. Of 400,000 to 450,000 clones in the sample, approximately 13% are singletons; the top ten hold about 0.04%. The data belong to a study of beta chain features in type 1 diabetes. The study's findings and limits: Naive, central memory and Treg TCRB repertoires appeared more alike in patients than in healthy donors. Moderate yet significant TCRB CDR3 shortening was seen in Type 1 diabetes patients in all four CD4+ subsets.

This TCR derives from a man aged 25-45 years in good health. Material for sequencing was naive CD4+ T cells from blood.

CDR3 protein: CASSIAGNEQFF. The CDR3 DNA is TGTGCCAGTAGTATAGCCGGTAACGAGCAGTTCTTC. The J gene is TRBJ2-1, the V gene TRBV19; D remains unclear. This CDR3 is built from 12 residues. The germline V and J ends were trimmed by 1 base and 10 bases, with 8 bases remaining between them. In germline, CDR1 is LNHDA, CDR2 SQIVND (reference sequence).